This T cell receptor beta chain came from a study of OX40 agonist ivuxolimab in advanced cancers. The data were produced by immunoSEQ multiplex PCR, yet TCRdb's version contains in-frame clones alone and is incomplete. The table has under 150,000 clones, around 89% seen once. A remark on this clone: Its antigen is unknown.

Study-wide results and caveats: There were, on average, more expanded clones in CD8+ T cells than in CD4+.

CDR1 is LGHNA, CDR2 YNFKEQ, per germline. This CDR3 is built from 15 residues. Trimming pared 3 bases from V and 6 bases from J, leaving 16 bases between. The chain has TRBV4-2 and TRBJ2-3, with TRBD2 as a possible D gene (6 bases). The sample consisted of CD4+ or CD8+ T cells sorted from blood, taken in a trial of the OX40 agonist ivuxolimab. The receptor was derived from an adult with an advanced solid tumor such as melanoma, head and neck, liver or kidney cancer. Here the CDR3 DNA reads TGTGCCAGCAGCCACCTACACGAAGGGAGGGATACGCAGTATTTT. This encodes CASSHLHEGRDTQYF.